Listed below are T cell receptor beta chains from one sample, sequenced in a study of blood T cell repertoires in COVID-19. Generated by immunoSEQ multiplex PCR, the TCRdb table keeps only in-frame clones and is missing some. The data contain 200,000 or so clones, approximately 81% of them singletons. Input material: peripheral blood. Source of these receptors: a woman aged 55 to 70 who had recovered from COVID-19. CDR3s include the opening cysteine and the closing phenylalanine or tryptophan. The D gene is left open where the match is weak. Rows give clone size only sometimes, using once, few, many, or a class for an expanded clone.

len: 12
abundance: .
v_gene: TRBV24-1
d_gene: .
j_gene: TRBJ2-3
CDR3nt: TGTGCCACCAGTGAGGGCTCAGATACGCAGTATTTT
CDR3aa: CATSEGSDTQYF

len: 13
abundance: .
v_gene: TRBV6-5
d_gene: TRBD1
j_gene: TRBJ1-5
CDR3nt: TGTGCCAGCGGGACAGTGAAAAATCAGCCCCAGCATTTT
CDR3aa: CASGTVKNQPQHF

len: 14
abundance: .
v_gene: TRBV18
d_gene: .
j_gene: TRBJ1-4
CDR3nt: TGTGCCAGCTCACCAGTGGGCGCGGGTGAAAAACTGTTTTTT
CDR3aa: CASSPVGAGEKLFF

len: 17
abundance: .
v_gene: TRBV9
d_gene: TRBD2
j_gene: TRBJ2-4
CDR3nt: TGTGCCAGCAGCACCAATCCGGGACTAGGATCCAAAAACATTCAGTACTTC
CDR3aa: CASSTNPGLGSKNIQYF

len: 14
abundance: many
v_gene: TRBV2
d_gene: .
j_gene: TRBJ2-7
CDR3nt: TGTGCCAGCAATTCCGGGTCCCTCTCCTACGAGCAGTACTTC
CDR3aa: CASNSGSLSYEQYF

len: 15
abundance: once
v_gene: TRBV15
d_gene: .
j_gene: TRBJ1-1
CDR3nt: TGTGCCACCAGCAGAGACAGCCTAGCCGACACTGAAGCTTTCTTT
CDR3aa: CATSRDSLADTEAFF

len: 16
abundance: .
v_gene: TRBV7-2
d_gene: .
j_gene: TRBJ2-3
CDR3nt: TGTGCCAGCAGCCCCGGGGGACAGTATGGCACAGATACGCAGTATTTT
CDR3aa: CASSPGGQYGTDTQYF

len: 15
abundance: once
v_gene: TRBV7-2
d_gene: .
j_gene: TRBJ1-4
CDR3nt: TGTGCCAGCAGCTTAGGGGGGCAAAGTAATGAAAAACTGTTTTTT
CDR3aa: CASSLGGQSNEKLFF

len: 12
abundance: few
v_gene: TRBV19
d_gene: .
j_gene: TRBJ1-5
CDR3nt: TGTGCCAGTAGTACTATTCATCAGCCCCAGCATTTT
CDR3aa: CASSTIHQPQHF

len: 18
abundance: .
v_gene: TRBV7-2
d_gene: .
j_gene: TRBJ1-6
CDR3nt: TGTGCCAGCAGCTTACAGGGCGTCTCTCCTACCTATAATTCACCCCTCCACTTT
CDR3aa: CASSLQGVSPTYNSPLHF

len: 16
abundance: .
v_gene: TRBV7-9
d_gene: .
j_gene: TRBJ1-1
CDR3nt: TGTGCCAGCAGCCCCCAAGGGGGGGCCGCTCACACTGAAGCTTTCTTT
CDR3aa: CASSPQGGAAHTEAFF

len: 13
abundance: .
v_gene: TRBV6-5
d_gene: .
j_gene: TRBJ1-5
CDR3nt: TGTGCCAGCAGCCCCCGTGTAAGCAGCGCCCAGCATTTT
CDR3aa: CASSPRVSSAQHF

len: 14
abundance: .
v_gene: TRBV4-1
d_gene: TRBD1
j_gene: TRBJ1-2
CDR3nt: TGCGCCAGCAGCCCGGGACAGGGAGATTATGGCTACACCTTC
CDR3aa: CASSPGQGDYGYTF

len: 15
abundance: .
v_gene: TRBV6-2/TRBV6-3
d_gene: .
j_gene: TRBJ2-3
CDR3nt: TGTGCCAGCAGCCCATGGAGGGGAGCCGCAGATACGCAGTATTTT
CDR3aa: CASSPWRGAADTQYF

len: 15
abundance: .
v_gene: TRBV5-1
d_gene: TRBD2
j_gene: TRBJ2-1
CDR3nt: TGCGCCAGCAGCCCCCCCAGCGGGGTCTACAATGAGCAGTTCTTC
CDR3aa: CASSPPSGVYNEQFF

len: 18
abundance: .
v_gene: TRBV19
d_gene: .
j_gene: TRBJ1-5
CDR3nt: TGTGCCAGTACCTCGGCTCCCCAGGGCGTATATAGCAATCAGCCCCAGCATTTT
CDR3aa: CASTSAPQGVYSNQPQHF

len: 16
abundance: .
v_gene: TRBV7-9
d_gene: .
j_gene: TRBJ2-2
CDR3nt: TGTGCCAGCAGCTTAACAGGGATGTCGAACACCGGGGAGCTGTTTTTT
CDR3aa: CASSLTGMSNTGELFF

len: 16
abundance: once
v_gene: TRBV6-1
d_gene: TRBD1
j_gene: TRBJ1-1
CDR3nt: TGTGCCAGCAGTGAATTCCCGGACAGGGGTCAAACTGAAGCTTTCTTT
CDR3aa: CASSEFPDRGQTEAFF

len: 15
abundance: .
v_gene: TRBV4-1
d_gene: .
j_gene: TRBJ1-4
CDR3nt: TGCGCCAGCAGCCAAGTATACGGTAAAAATGAAAAACTGTTTTTT
CDR3aa: CASSQVYGKNEKLFF

len: 16
abundance: .
v_gene: TRBV11-2
d_gene: .
j_gene: TRBJ1-2
CDR3nt: TGTGCCAGCAGCCCTCTGAGGGGGGGCGCATCCTATGGCTACACCTTC
CDR3aa: CASSPLRGGASYGYTF

len: 15
abundance: once
v_gene: TRBV7-9
d_gene: .
j_gene: TRBJ2-3
CDR3nt: TGTGCCAGCAGCTTAGATGGCGGGGAAACAGATACGCAGTATTTT
CDR3aa: CASSLDGGETDTQYF

len: 12
abundance: .
v_gene: TRBV7-8
d_gene: .
j_gene: TRBJ2-1
CDR3nt: TGTGCCAGCAGCACACCTTACAATGAGCAGTTCTTC
CDR3aa: CASSTPYNEQFF

len: 14
abundance: .
v_gene: TRBV6-2/TRBV6-3
d_gene: TRBD2
j_gene: TRBJ2-7
CDR3nt: TGTGCCAGCAGTCGGCCGGGACTAGCATCCGAGCAGTACTTC
CDR3aa: CASSRPGLASEQYF

len: 14
abundance: .
v_gene: TRBV4-1
d_gene: TRBD1
j_gene: TRBJ1-2
CDR3nt: TGCGCCAGCAGCCAAGTCAACAGGGGAGGTGGCTACACCTTC
CDR3aa: CASSQVNRGGGYTF

len: 15
abundance: .
v_gene: TRBV10-3
d_gene: .
j_gene: TRBJ1-3
CDR3nt: TGTGCCATCAGTGAGTCGCGGAGGGCGGGAAACACCATATATTTT
CDR3aa: CAISESRRAGNTIYF

len: 16
abundance: once
v_gene: TRBV7-9
d_gene: .
j_gene: TRBJ1-1
CDR3nt: TGTGCCAGCAGCAAGGTATGGGGGCGTTTGAACACTGAAGCTTTCTTT
CDR3aa: CASSKVWGRLNTEAFF

len: 18
abundance: .
v_gene: TRBV7-6
d_gene: .
j_gene: TRBJ1-1
CDR3nt: TGTGCCAGCAGCTTACCCGTTGGCAGGGGTCCGGGGAACACTGAAGCTTTCTTT
CDR3aa: CASSLPVGRGPGNTEAFF

len: 10
abundance: once
v_gene: TRBV6-6
d_gene: .
j_gene: TRBJ1-2
CDR3nt: TGTGCCAGCAGTTCCAGTGACTACACCTTC
CDR3aa: CASSSSDYTF

len: 14
abundance: .
v_gene: TRBV2
d_gene: .
j_gene: TRBJ1-2
CDR3nt: TGTGCCAGCAGTGAACAGGCAGGGTTATATGGCTACACCTTC
CDR3aa: CASSEQAGLYGYTF

len: 14
abundance: .
v_gene: TRBV18
d_gene: TRBD1
j_gene: TRBJ2-7
CDR3nt: TGTGCCAGCTCACCGGGACAGCTATACTACGAGCAGTACTTC
CDR3aa: CASSPGQLYYEQYF

len: 15
abundance: .
v_gene: TRBV4-2
d_gene: .
j_gene: TRBJ1-2
CDR3nt: TGTGCCAGCAGCCAAGATCCCAGGGGTAACTATGGCTACACCTTC
CDR3aa: CASSQDPRGNYGYTF

len: 14
abundance: .
v_gene: TRBV5-4
d_gene: .
j_gene: TRBJ2-5
CDR3nt: TGTGCCAGCAACAAGGGGAACCAAAGGGAGACCCAGTACTTC
CDR3aa: CASNKGNQRETQYF

len: 12
abundance: .
v_gene: TRBV7-3
d_gene: .
j_gene: TRBJ2-5
CDR3nt: TGTGCCAGCAGCCCCTCGGGAGAGACCCAGTACTTC
CDR3aa: CASSPSGETQYF

len: 15
abundance: .
v_gene: TRBV7-3
d_gene: TRBD2
j_gene: TRBJ2-3
CDR3nt: TGTGCCAGCAGTTTAGCGGGGGAAGGCGCAGATACGCAGTATTTT
CDR3aa: CASSLAGEGADTQYF

len: 14
abundance: .
v_gene: TRBV5-1
d_gene: .
j_gene: TRBJ1-1
CDR3nt: TGCGCCAGCAGCTTGGACAGTTCAAACACTGAAGCTTTCTTT
CDR3aa: CASSLDSSNTEAFF

len: 17
abundance: .
v_gene: TRBV5-5
d_gene: TRBD2
j_gene: TRBJ2-2
CDR3nt: TGTGCCAGCAGCTTGCTTTTGCTAGCGGGGGGGACCGGGGAGCTGTTTTTT
CDR3aa: CASSLLLLAGGTGELFF

len: 14
abundance: few
v_gene: TRBV9
d_gene: .
j_gene: TRBJ1-3
CDR3nt: TGTGCCAGCAGCGTAGACAGGGATGGAAACACCATATATTTT
CDR3aa: CASSVDRDGNTIYF

len: 14
abundance: once
v_gene: TRBV3-1/TRBV3-2
d_gene: TRBD1
j_gene: TRBJ1-4
CDR3nt: TGTGCCAGCAGCCAAACAGGGGGTGGTGAAAAACTGTTTTTT
CDR3aa: CASSQTGGGEKLFF

len: 15
abundance: few
v_gene: TRBV5-8
d_gene: .
j_gene: TRBJ1-3
CDR3nt: TGTGCCAGCAGCTTGGACGGGGGCTCTGGAAACACCATATATTTT
CDR3aa: CASSLDGGSGNTIYF

len: 11
abundance: .
v_gene: TRBV24-1
d_gene: .
j_gene: TRBJ1-2
CDR3nt: TGTGCCACCAGTGACCAACAGGGCTACACCTTC
CDR3aa: CATSDQQGYTF

len: 13
abundance: .
v_gene: TRBV7-9
d_gene: .
j_gene: TRBJ1-1
CDR3nt: TGTGCCAGCAGCCTTGAGGGGGAGACTGAAGCTTTCTTT
CDR3aa: CASSLEGETEAFF

len: 11
abundance: .
v_gene: TRBV30
d_gene: .
j_gene: TRBJ1-1
CDR3nt: TGTGCCTGGAGTGTTCAGTTTGAAGCTTTCTTT
CDR3aa: CAWSVQFEAFF

len: 14
abundance: once
v_gene: TRBV10-3
d_gene: .
j_gene: TRBJ2-1
CDR3nt: TGTGCCATCGCTCAATGGGGGGCCTACAATGAGCAGTTCTTC
CDR3aa: CAIAQWGAYNEQFF

len: 13
abundance: .
v_gene: TRBV29-1
d_gene: .
j_gene: TRBJ1-5
CDR3nt: TGCAGCGTTTCCTGGAGGGGCGATCAACCCCAGCATTTT
CDR3aa: CSVSWRGDQPQHF

len: 14
abundance: .
v_gene: TRBV7-9
d_gene: .
j_gene: TRBJ2-7
CDR3nt: TGTGCCAGCGCAAAAAGCGGATCCTCCTACGAGCAGTACTTC
CDR3aa: CASAKSGSSYEQYF

len: 15
abundance: .
v_gene: TRBV6-2/TRBV6-3
d_gene: .
j_gene: TRBJ1-1
CDR3nt: TGTGCCAGCAGCGCCCAGGGGTATTTGAACACTGAAGCTTTCTTT
CDR3aa: CASSAQGYLNTEAFF

len: 14
abundance: .
v_gene: TRBV3-1/TRBV3-2
d_gene: .
j_gene: TRBJ2-2
CDR3nt: TGTGCCAGCAGCCAAGGTTCGGTGGGCCGGGAGCTGTTTTTT
CDR3aa: CASSQGSVGRELFF

len: 15
abundance: .
v_gene: TRBV7-2
d_gene: TRBD1
j_gene: TRBJ1-1
CDR3nt: TGTGCCAGCACCCTAAGGTGGGACAGGGGAGGTGAAGCTTTCTTT
CDR3aa: CASTLRWDRGGEAFF

len: 16
abundance: .
v_gene: TRBV6-1
d_gene: .
j_gene: TRBJ2-1
CDR3nt: TGTGCCAGCAGTGAGTCGTCTACCCTCGTCCCCAATGAGCAGTTCTTC
CDR3aa: CASSESSTLVPNEQFF

len: 19
abundance: .
v_gene: TRBV2
d_gene: .
j_gene: TRBJ1-6
CDR3nt: TGTGCCAGCAGTGAAGCGCGGGGGGGGCGCAGCACCTATAATTCACCCCTCCACTTT
CDR3aa: CASSEARGGRSTYNSPLHF

len: 13
abundance: .
v_gene: TRBV7-2
d_gene: TRBD1
j_gene: TRBJ1-1
CDR3nt: TGTGCCAGCATCGGGACAGACCTCACTGAAGCTTTCTTT
CDR3aa: CASIGTDLTEAFF